Listed below are T cell receptor beta chains from one sample, sequenced in a study of PD-1 blockade in classical Hodgkin lymphoma. Profiling relied on immunoSEQ multiplex PCR, and the TCRdb table lists in-frame clones only, not all of them. The sample carries roughly 50,000 clones, about 84% recorded once. The source was peripheral blood mononuclear cells (PBMCs), collected at baseline. All receptors derive from a human donor with classical Hodgkin lymphoma. The CDR3 runs from the conserved cysteine through the conserved F or W. The D gene is left open where the match is weak. Only part of the rows carry a size: once, few, many, or a class if the clone is expanded.

TRBV6-5	NA	TRBJ2-2	NA	CASSYSDTNTGELFF	TGTGCCAGCAGTTACTCGGACACGAACACCGGGGAGCTGTTTTTT
TRBV11-3	NA	TRBJ2-1	once	CASSPFTGESYNEQFF	TGTGCCAGCAGCCCCTTTACGGGAGAGTCCTACAATGAGCAGTTCTTC
TRBV19	TRBD1	TRBJ2-7	NA	CASSSQGDTGYEQYF	TGTGCCAGTAGCTCACAGGGGGACACAGGCTACGAGCAGTACTTC
TRBV11-2	TRBD2	TRBJ2-3	NA	CASSSRLAGAASDTQYF	TGTGCCAGCAGCTCCCGACTAGCGGGAGCAGCCTCTGATACGCAGTATTTT
TRBV18	NA	TRBJ1-5	NA	CASSRDGESNQPQHF	TGTGCCAGCTCCCGCGATGGGGAGAGCAATCAGCCCCAGCATTTT
TRBV5-1	NA	TRBJ1-6	NA	CASSIQLDGNSPLHF	TGCGCCAGCAGCATACAGCTCGATGGTAATTCACCCCTCCACTTT
TRBV5-1	NA	TRBJ1-1	few	CASSLGGRSIEAFF	TGCGCCAGCAGCTTGGGGGGACGGAGTATAGAAGCTTTCTTT
TRBV18	TRBD1	TRBJ2-1	once	CASSPTGVSYNEQFF	TGTGCCAGCTCACCGACAGGGGTCTCCTACAATGAGCAGTTCTTC
TRBV7-6	TRBD1	TRBJ1-4	NA	CASSPPGTEFNEKLFF	TGTGCCAGCAGCCCTCCCGGGACAGAGTTTAATGAAAAACTGTTTTTT
TRBV6-5	TRBD1	TRBJ1-1	NA	CASSYSQGGTEAFF	TGTGCCAGCAGTTACTCCCAGGGGGGCACTGAAGCTTTCTTT
TRBV18	TRBD1	TRBJ1-2	few	CASSPEDRGIGYTF	TGTGCCAGCTCACCCGAGGACAGGGGAATTGGCTACACCTTC
TRBV18	NA	TRBJ1-4	NA	CASSPNRLPTTTNEKLFF	TGTGCCAGCTCCCCTAATCGGCTTCCCACCACAACTAATGAAAAACTGTTTTTT
TRBV11-3	NA	TRBJ2-7	NA	CASSSSGVAPRYEQYF	TGTGCCAGCAGCTCCTCAGGGGTAGCGCCTAGGTACGAGCAGTACTTC
TRBV19	NA	TRBJ1-5	NA	CASSSVSAQPQHF	TGTGCCAGTAGCTCTGTGAGCGCTCAGCCCCAGCATTTT
TRBV19	NA	TRBJ2-6	NA	CASSITPRASGANVLTF	TGTGCCAGTAGTATAACTCCCCGGGCCTCTGGGGCCAACGTCCTGACTTTC
TRBV14	NA	TRBJ2-3	NA	CASSERERTDTQYF	TGTGCCAGCAGCGAACGGGAGAGGACAGATACGCAGTATTTT
TRBV7-8	NA	TRBJ1-1	NA	CASSLYLNTEAFF	TGTGCCAGCAGCTTATATCTGAACACTGAAGCTTTCTTT
TRBV6-5	TRBD2	TRBJ2-5	NA	CASRSASGSEETQYF	TGTGCCAGCAGGTCGGCTAGCGGGAGTGAAGAGACCCAGTACTTC
TRBV5-1	NA	TRBJ1-1	NA	CASSTFPGDTEAFF	TGCGCCAGCAGCACCTTTCCGGGGGATACTGAAGCTTTCTTT
TRBV29-1	TRBD1	TRBJ1-2	few	CSVGQGAGGYTF	TGCAGCGTAGGACAGGGGGCTGGGGGCTACACCTTC
TRBV5-5	TRBD1	TRBJ2-7	NA	CASSQGQAGEQYF	TGTGCCAGCAGCCAGGGACAGGCCGGCGAGCAGTACTTC
TRBV25-1	TRBD2	TRBJ2-1	NA	CASSLLWGGNEQFF	TGTGCCAGCAGCCTCCTGTGGGGGGGCAATGAGCAGTTCTTC
TRBV27	TRBD2	TRBJ2-2	NA	CASSLLAGYTGELFF	TGTGCCAGCAGTTTACTAGCGGGATACACCGGGGAGCTGTTTTTT
TRBV11-2	TRBD2	TRBJ2-2	few	CASSLAGVSGELFF	TGTGCCAGCAGCCTAGCGGGAGTGTCGGGGGAGCTGTTTTTT
TRBV2	NA	TRBJ1-1	NA	CASTRGGLMNTEAFF	TGTGCCAGCACGAGAGGGGGACTGATGAACACTGAAGCTTTCTTT
TRBV7-9	NA	TRBJ1-2	NA	CASSFPRLKWGYTF	TGTGCCAGCAGCTTCCCCAGACTGAAATGGGGCTACACCTTC
TRBV30	TRBD2	TRBJ2-1	NA	CAWSREPGLGIYNEQFF	TGTGCCTGGAGTAGGGAACCGGGACTAGGGATCTACAATGAGCAGTTCTTC
TRBV19	TRBD1	TRBJ1-5	few	CASSGQVAAAQHF	TGTGCCAGTAGCGGACAGGTGGCGGCGGCCCAGCATTTT
TRBV4-1	TRBD2	TRBJ2-1	NA	CASSPGTSGMHEQFF	TGCGCCAGCAGCCCCGGGACTAGCGGGATGCATGAGCAGTTCTTC
TRBV10-2	TRBD1	TRBJ2-2	NA	CASIRQGLNTGELFF	TGCGCCAGCATTCGACAGGGGCTGAACACCGGGGAGCTGTTTTTT
TRBV30	TRBD1	TRBJ1-3	NA	CAWSASWGTGNSSRNTIYF	TGTGCCTGGAGTGCGAGTTGGGGGACAGGGAATAGTTCCAGAAACACCATATATTTT
TRBV7-2	TRBD1	TRBJ1-2	NA	CASSSGTEDGYTF	TGTGCCAGCAGCTCAGGGACAGAAGATGGCTACACCTTC
TRBV19	NA	TRBJ1-1	NA	CASSLLQASEAFF	TGTGCCAGTAGTCTTCTTCAAGCCTCTGAAGCTTTCTTT
TRBV29-1	NA	TRBJ1-2	few	CSVDAGISNYGYTF	TGCAGCGTGGATGCAGGGATATCAAACTATGGCTACACCTTC
TRBV4-3	TRBD2	TRBJ2-1	NA	CASSQEGTSGRGEFF	TGCGCCAGCAGCCAAGAAGGGACTAGCGGGAGGGGGGAGTTCTTC
TRBV5-4	NA	TRBJ1-1	NA	CASSLARANTEAFF	TGTGCCAGCAGCTTGGCCCGGGCGAACACTGAAGCTTTCTTT
TRBV21-1	NA	TRBJ2-4	once	CASSNWHATGDLAKNIQYF	TGTGCCAGCAGCAACTGGCATGCAACAGGGGATCTAGCCAAAAACATTCAGTACTTC
TRBV11-3	NA	TRBJ1-2	once	CASSQKRSQGYGYTF	TGTGCCAGCAGTCAAAAGAGGTCACAGGGTTATGGCTACACCTTC
TRBV21-1	NA	TRBJ1-5	once	CASSKMGVGSNQPQHF	TGTGCCAGCAGCAAAATGGGGGTAGGAAGCAATCAGCCCCAGCATTTT
TRBV11-3	NA	TRBJ2-3	NA	CASSRLQSTDTQYF	TGTGCCAGCAGCCGCCTACAGAGCACAGATACGCAGTATTTT
TRBV7-2	NA	TRBJ1-1	NA	CASSPVSGRNTEAFF	TGTGCCAGCAGCCCAGTCTCTGGACGGAACACTGAAGCTTTCTTT
TRBV19	NA	TRBJ2-2	NA	CAISLGGSTGELFF	TGTGCCATCAGCCTAGGAGGGTCCACCGGGGAGCTGTTTTTT
TRBV28	NA	TRBJ1-3	NA	CASRALGGYSGNTIYF	TGTGCCAGCAGGGCATTGGGAGGTTACTCTGGAAACACCATATATTTT
TRBV4-2	TRBD2	TRBJ2-2	NA	CASSHGLAETGELFF	TGTGCCAGCAGCCATGGACTAGCGGAGACCGGGGAGCTGTTTTTT
TRBV11-3	TRBD1	TRBJ2-3	few	CASGQGTGTQYF	TGTGCCAGCGGACAGGGAACGGGTACGCAGTATTTT
TRBV7-8	TRBD2	TRBJ2-1	few	CASSSGLLAGVQTAYNEQFF	TGTGCCAGCAGCTCGGGGCTCCTAGCGGGAGTTCAAACAGCTTATAATGAGCAGTTCTTC
TRBV5-4	TRBD1	TRBJ1-1	NA	CASSRDRTIAFF	TGTGCCAGCAGCCGGGACAGAACGATAGCTTTCTTT
TRBV7-2	NA	TRBJ2-2	NA	CASSSRREITTGELFF	TGTGCCAGCAGCTCGCGTAGGGAAATCACCACCGGGGAGCTGTTTTTT
TRBV19	TRBD1	TRBJ1-2	NA	CASSTRQGTNGYTF	TGTGCCAGTAGTACCCGACAGGGGACGAATGGCTACACCTTC
TRBV5-4	TRBD1	TRBJ2-7	NA	CASSSGAGGSYEQYF	TGTGCCAGCAGTTCCGGGGCAGGGGGTTCCTACGAGCAGTACTTC
TRBV6-6	NA	TRBJ2-3	NA	CASSYGLPLTDTQYF	TGTGCCAGCAGTTACGGACTCCCTCTCACAGATACGCAGTATTTT
TRBV12-5	TRBD1	TRBJ2-5	NA	CASALTQGVEETQYF	TGTGCTAGTGCTTTGACGCAGGGGGTAGAAGAGACCCAGTACTTC
TRBV6-6	NA	TRBJ1-2	NA	CASRGGRQNYGYTF	TGTGCCAGCCGAGGGGGTAGACAGAACTATGGCTACACCTTC
TRBV27	TRBD1	TRBJ2-2	NA	CASSLRGLDTGELFF	TGTGCCAGCAGTTTAAGGGGGCTGGACACCGGGGAGCTGTTTTTT
TRBV7-2	NA	TRBJ2-7	NA	CASGARSYEQYF	TGTGCATCGGGAGCTCGATCCTACGAGCAGTACTTC
TRBV27	TRBD1	TRBJ1-2	NA	CASSLSPRGLLYGYTF	TGTGCCAGCAGTTTATCTCCCAGGGGGCTGCTCTATGGCTACACCTTC
TRBV9	NA	TRBJ2-3	NA	CASSVESGFTDTQYF	TGTGCCAGCAGCGTAGAAAGCGGTTTCACAGATACGCAGTATTTT